This TCR beta chain is drawn from a study of tumor-infiltrating lymphocytes in primary liver carcinoma. Study as a whole: The study enrolled male and female patients aged 30 to 69 years.

Findings and caveats of the study: Lesser overlap characterized tumor-adjacent and tumor-blood pairs relative to tumor region pairs. With p = 0.039, the top-250-clone fraction in tumors significantly exceeded that in blood.

The roughly 18-34 mg bulk tissue piece was not sorted before simultaneous RNA and DNA extraction. Cases comprised patients with primary liver carcinoma who received surgical resection. CDR3 length: 17 residues. The germline V gene encodes CDR1 MGHRA and CDR2 YSYEKL. TCR beta cDNA was made from 450 to 500 ng total RNA with a constant-region primer. The TCR beta library was amplified through three nested multiplex PCR rounds in a modified ARM-PCR procedure. With TRBV1-TRBV30 forward primers and a C-beta reverse primer, the first two PCR rounds were run for roughly 10 cycles each. MiXCR, applied by TCRdb to the multiplex PCR reads, yields one record per CDR3 protein. The table shows over 75,000 distinct CDR3 sequences, with around 68% occurring only once. Remarks on this clonotype: Its antigen remains unidentified. One junction end disagrees with the germline gene, perhaps due to a read error.

V and J are TRBV4-1 and TRBJ2-6; D gene ambiguous. This TCR was recovered from a man aged 35 to 55 with primary liver carcinoma and hepatitis B virus infection. What was sequenced was tumor-adjacent normal liver tissue. Written as DNA, the CDR3 is TGCGCCAGCAGCCAAGGTCCAGGAGCCACTGGGGTCAGCGTCCTGGCTTTC. Its translation: CASSQGPGATGVSVLAF.